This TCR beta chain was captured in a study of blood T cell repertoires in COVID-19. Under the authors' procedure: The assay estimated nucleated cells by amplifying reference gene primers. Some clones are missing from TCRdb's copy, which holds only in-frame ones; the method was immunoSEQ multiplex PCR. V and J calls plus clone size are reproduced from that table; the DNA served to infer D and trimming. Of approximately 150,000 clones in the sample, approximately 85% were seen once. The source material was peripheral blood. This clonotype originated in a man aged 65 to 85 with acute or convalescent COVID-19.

The CDR3 coding sequence is TGTGCCAGCTCACCAGACAGCAATGAGCAGTTCTTC. It is translated as CASSPDSNEQFF. The chain has TRBV18 and TRBJ2-1; D is perhaps TRBD1 (5 bases). This CDR3 is built from 12 residues. V lost 2 bases, J lost 6 bases, and 5 bases lay in between. Germline CDR1 reads KGHSH; CDR2 reads LQKENI.